The T cell receptor (beta chain) described here comes from a study of T cells in Graves' hyperthyroidism and ophthalmopathy (dated by TCRdb to about 2019). About the investigation overall: Peripheral blood samples were taken at the time of initial diagnosis, prior to any treatment. To identify TCR V-J signatures that set the groups apart, the researchers used a discovery cohort of 90 to 100 patients, made up of approximately 43 with Graves' ophthalmopathy and some 58 with stable Graves' hyperthyroidism. An independent validation cohort of fewer than 20 hyperthyroidism patients and 17 patients who later progressed to ophthalmopathy tested prospective prediction of ophthalmopathy. The 85 to 100 discovery patients were randomly split 7:3 into training and test sets. In addition, the study compared T-cell repertoires in thyroid tissue and in blood from roughly six Graves' hyperthyroidism patients. After blood sampling, hyperthyroidism patients were treated with methimazole at a starting dose of 30 mg daily, and ophthalmopathy patients were treated with high-dose intravenous methylprednisolone. The paper reports TCR Vbeta CDR3 sequencing of about 140 peripheral blood samples: 43 ophthalmopathy, under 80 hyperthyroidism and 17 progressor patients. Overall study outcomes, separate from this receptor: In cross-validation, a model built on a 13 V-J signature told ophthalmopathy apart from stable hyperthyroidism with just under 90% sensitivity and about 81% specificity, and in testing the same model reached 80%/75%. Most expanded thyroid clonotypes (frequency above 0.001) were also detected in blood, a finding suggesting that blood repertoires may reflect thyroid immune responses. Sample size was not statistically predetermined, and blinding of investigators to group allocation was not performed. In validation, the model predicted progression to ophthalmopathy with roughly 70% sensitivity and roughly 72% specificity, a median of approximately 6.7 months before onset.

Graves' hyperthyroidism was defined as stable when no progression to ophthalmopathy occurred over 18 months of follow-up. Hyperthyroidism patients were aged 18 to 65 years and newly diagnosed, with disease duration of less than 2 months. Exclusion was applied to patients with uncontrolled infections, other autoimmune diseases, pregnancy or lactation. Clinical symptoms, serum thyroxine and TRAb, thyroid ultrasound, and orbital computed tomography formed the basis for the diagnoses. PBMCs were isolated from roughly 10 ml of fresh peripheral blood by Ficoll-Paque density gradient centrifugation. Total RNA was extracted with Trizol reagent, and quality was checked on an Agilent 2100 Bioanalyzer. This clonotype was detected a few times. It has no known antigen specificity. No base-level quality is on record; no much larger clone is a single base apart. The TCR beta CDR3 regions were amplified from RNA transcripts. The first round of RT-PCR for the TCR CDR3 was performed with the HTBI primer set and the Qiagen OneStep RT-PCR kit. A second multiplex PCR round built the libraries, followed by size selection and purification. Paired-end sequencing of the libraries was performed with 100 bp reads on an Illumina HiSeq2000. Per the authors' processing: SOAPnuke was used to process the raw data, throwing out any read that contained adapters or uncalled bases, had a mean Phred below 15, or lacked an exact constant-primer or identifier match. COPE v1.2.5 was used to merge high-quality paired reads, and clonotypes were defined as unique nucleotide sequences. MiTCR v1.1 was used to align clonotypes to the IMGT TRBV, TRBD and TRBJ reference segments. The analysis was restricted to V-J combinations with a frequency above 0.0001, which together covered about 99% of the repertoires. The TCS score was defined as F50 (clonal expansion) divided by E x V (chaos), with BLOSUM62-based TCRdist calculated between CDR3 peptides within each V-J. Welch's t-statistics and random forest reduced around 520 V-J features to about 13, which were used in a naive Bayes classifier (R e1071). Clones were called with MiXCR by TCRdb after fastp trimmed the public reads at Q25, and only in-frame beta chains were retained. Rows are combined by CDR3 protein, so each entry shows the most common genes and DNA. Here the V and J calls rest on TCRdb's processing, not on the authors' analysis. The sample table records about 420,000 distinct CDR3 sequences; 15% to 17% of these occur just once. The ten largest clones take up 13% to 15% of the sample.

The sample comprised blood. The clonotype comes from a woman between 18 and 30 years old with Graves' hyperthyroidism.

The CDR3 amino acid sequence is: CASSLGTRWGEQYF. The nucleotide sequence reads as follows: TGTGCCAGCAGCCTCGGGACTCGGTGGGGCGAGCAGTACTTC. The chain couples TRBV27 to TRBJ2-7, with TRBD2 tentatively as D gene (6 bases match). Trimming takes 6 bases from V and 6 bases from J, and the germline ends sit 18 bases apart. The CDR3 measures 14 amino acids from cysteine to phenylalanine. The retained sequence is limited to the CDR3, 42 bases, with the frame set at the first base. CDR1 and CDR2 are drawn from the germline V gene (reference sequence): MNHEY, SMNVEV.